What follows are 17 T cell receptor beta chains derived from one specimen sequenced in a study of CD8 T cells in ankylosing spondylitis. The study's findings and limits: For ankylosing spondylitis blood, a TCR beta motif of about eight highly homologous variants appeared characteristic.

TCRdb re-analysed the 5' RACE reads in MiXCR, keeping a single row per CDR3 protein. The sample contains some 840,000 distinct CDR3 sequences, over 9.5% of which appear only once. The antigens for these receptors are not known. The sample consisted of blood, either unsorted or a sorted T cell fraction (not recorded which). The receptor set was obtained from a male donor with ankylosing spondylitis.

This chain links TRBV15 with TRBJ2-6, with D perhaps TRBD1 (6 bases). The germline V gene encodes CDR1 LNHNV and CDR2 YYDKDF (reference sequence). This CDR3 contains 16 residues. Trimming left V 1 base short and J 0 bases short, with 7 bases between. CDR3 amino acids: CATSRGGGSGANVLTF. In nucleotides, the CDR3 is TGTGCCACCAGCAGAGGAGGGGGCTCTGGGGCCAACGTCCTGACTTTC.

The V gene is TRBV20-1, the J gene TRBJ2-7, with D perhaps given as TRBD1 or TRBD2 (5 bases each). Trimming cost V 0 bases and J 6 bases, with 15 bases left between them. The CDR3 sequence is 14 residues long. Germline lookup yields CDR1 DFQATT and CDR2 SNEGSKA (reference sequence). The CDR3 sequence: CSARESGRGIEQYF. CDR3 in DNA: TGCAGTGCTAGAGAGAGCGGAAGGGGTATCGAGCAGTACTTC.

The chain is built from TRBV7-3 and TRBJ2-3; D is ambiguous. CDR3 length: 12 residues. CDR1 is SGHTA and CDR2 is FQGTGA in the germline V gene. The germline V and J ends were trimmed by 5 bases and 8 bases, with 11 bases remaining between them. CDR3 in amino acids: CASSAAVGTQYF. The DNA for the CDR3 is TGTGCCAGCAGCGCGGCGGTGGGTACGCAGTATTTT.

This clonotype was seen a handful of times. This sequence joins TRBV28 and TRBJ2-7; 9 nucleotides align to TRBD1. The CDR3 covers 16 residues. J was trimmed by 2 bases and V by 4 bases; bases with no gene match: 9. CDR1 MDHEN and CDR2 SYDVKM come from the germline V gene. The chain's CDR3 is CASSSPPGQGTYEQYF. The CDR3 coding sequence is TGTGCCAGCAGTTCGCCACCGGGACAGGGAACCTACGAGCAGTACTTC.

The V and J genes are TRBV6-2 or TRBV6-3 and TRBJ1-1; D may be TRBD1 (5 bases). The CDR3 covers 16 residues. V was cut by 6 bases and J by 1 base, with 18 bases left in between. Germline CDR1 MNHEY, CDR2 SVGEGT. DNA for the CDR3: TGTGCCAGCAGAGGACTCACCCTGGGACCGAACACTGAAGCTTTCTTT. It is translated as CASRGLTLGPNTEAFF.

A few counts support this clonotype. The chain has TRBV28 and TRBJ2-1, with 7 bases lining up with TRBD2. Germline V gene data show CDR1 as MDHEN and CDR2 as SYDVKM. This CDR3 has 15 amino acids. V trimming: 5 bases; J trimming: 6 bases; junction bases outside the gene matches: 10. CDR3 sequence: CASSPLREPTNEQFF. The CDR3 DNA reads as TGTGCCAGCAGTCCTTTGCGGGAGCCTACCAATGAGCAGTTCTTC.

This clonotype has more than one count but fewer than ten. The chain recombines TRBV15 with TRBJ2-3, with D maybe TRBD2 (6 bases). V was shortened by 6 bases and J by 6 bases, with 13 bases between the two germline ends. Per the germline V gene, CDR1 is LNHNV and CDR2 is YYDKDF (reference sequence). The length of the CDR3 is 13 residues. CDR3 amino acids: CATRGLPADTQYF. In nucleotides, the CDR3 is TGTGCCACCAGGGGACTCCCGGCGGATACGCAGTATTTT. Supplemented by reference TRBV15 and TRBJ2-3, the full variable domain reads DAMVIQNPRYQVTQFGKPVTLSCSQTLNHNVMYWYQQKSSQAPKLLFHYYDKDFNNEADTPDNFQSRRPNTSFCFLDIRSPGLGDTAMYLCATRGLPADTQYFGPGTRLTVL.

The sample holds many counts of this clonotype. The rearrangement joins TRBV5-6 to TRBJ2-6; TRBD1 matches at 7 bases. The CDR3 totals 16 residues. With V trimmed by 6 bases and J by 4 bases, 10 bases remained unmatched. Germline V gene data show CDR1 as SGHDT and CDR2 as YYEEEE. CDR3 nucleotides: TGTGCCAGCACCTACAGGGGTGATCTAGGGGCCAACGTCCTGACTTTC. Amino acid sequence: CASTYRGDLGANVLTF.

The rearrangement joins TRBV5-5 to TRBJ2-5; 9 bases are shared with TRBD2. V shed 4 bases and J 3 bases; nucleotides not matched to a gene: 4. The CDR3 sequence is 14 residues long. The V gene's germline CDR1 is SGHKS and CDR2 YYEKEE (reference sequence). The DNA of the CDR3 is TGTGCCAGCAGCCGACTAGCGGAGAAAGAGACCCAGTACTTC. Its protein is CASSRLAEKETQYF. The full variable domain, its missing parts supplied by reference TRBV5-5 and TRBJ2-5, is DAGVTQSPTHLIKTRGQQVTLRCSPISGHKSVSWYQQVLGQGPQFIFQYYEKEERGRGNFPDRFSARQFPNYSSELNVNALLLGDSALYLCASSRLAEKETQYFGPGTRLLVL.

The chain is built from TRBV29-1 and TRBJ2-1; 7 bases fit TRBD2. V gave up 7 bases and J gave up 4 bases; unmatched junction bases: 13. Germline V lookup: CDR1 SQVTM, CDR2 ANQGSEA. The CDR3 loop spans 15 amino acids. The chain's CDR3 is CSGGMRLAPYNEQFF. The CDR3 nucleotides are TGCAGCGGCGGGATGAGACTAGCCCCTTACAATGAGCAGTTCTTC.

The chain employs TRBV4-2 and TRBJ2-1; 9 nucleotides align to TRBD2. CDR3 length: 14 residues. Germline values: CDR1 LGHNA, CDR2 YNFKEQ. The V and J ends lost 2 bases and 7 bases, in that order; junction bases with no gene match: 3. The CDR3 sequence: CASSQWREGNEQFF. For the CDR3, the DNA is TGTGCCAGCAGCCAATGGCGGGAGGGAAATGAGCAGTTCTTC.

This clonotype has ten or more counts. V is TRBV7-9 and J is TRBJ1-1; D unresolved. V lost 1 base, J lost 4 bases, and 16 bases lay in between. The length of the CDR3 is 16 residues. Looked up from germline, CDR1 is SEHNR and CDR2 is FQNEAQ (reference sequence). CDR3 sequence reads: CASSLVDLLMVTEAFF. In nucleotides, the CDR3 is TGTGCCAGCAGCTTAGTAGACTTGCTGATGGTCACTGAAGCTTTCTTT.

V usage is TRBV5-1 and J usage is TRBJ2-7; 7 bases line up with TRBD2. The germline gives CDR1 SGHRS, CDR2 YFSETQ. V was pared by 5 bases and J by 0 bases, with 5 bases of the junction left unmatched. The CDR3 sequence is 14 residues long. The CDR3 sequence is CASRTGTTSYEQYF. CDR3 nucleotide sequence: TGCGCCAGCAGAACCGGGACTACCTCCTACGAGCAGTACTTC.

V and J are TRBV20-1 and TRBJ2-1; D gene uncertain. Germline V gene data show CDR1 as DFQATT and CDR2 as SNEGSKA (reference sequence). The CDR3 is made up of 12 amino acids. V lost 0 bases to trimming and J lost 7 bases, with 7 bases between them. CDR3 in amino acids: CSAREGINEQFF. In DNA form, the CDR3 reads TGCAGTGCTAGAGAGGGAATAAATGAGCAGTTCTTC.

This clonotype has only a few counts. The rearrangement joins TRBV20-1 to TRBJ2-3; D possibly corresponds to TRBD2 (6 bases). CDR3 length equals 14 residues. Germline V gives CDR1 DFQATT, CDR2 SNEGSKA (reference sequence). V lost 1 base to trimming and J lost 1 base, with 9 bases between them. CDR3 coding DNA: TGCAGTGCTAGAGGGCAGCGGGGCACAGATACGCAGTATTTT. This gives the protein CSARGQRGTDTQYF.

This chain links TRBV2 with TRBJ1-1; TRBD1 aligns across 9 bases. The V segment lost 3 bases and the J segment 5 bases; nucleotides outside the gene matches: 10. This CDR3 is 16 amino acids long. Germline V gene lookup returns CDR1 SNHLY and CDR2 FYNNEI. CDR3 nucleotide sequence: TGTGCCAGCAGTGACCCGGGACAGGGCAGAGGGACTGAAGCTTTCTTT. This translates into CASSDPGQGRGTEAFF.

The V and J genes are TRBV5-4 and TRBJ2-5, with 8 bases matching TRBD1. The germline V gene encodes CDR1 SGHNT and CDR2 YYREEE (reference sequence). The CDR3 totals 15 residues. V lost 4 bases and J lost 5; bases outside the gene matches: 10. CDR3 sequence (DNA): TGTGCCAGCAGCGACAGGACAGGGTCAGGGGAGACCCAGTACTTC. This translates into CASSDRTGSGETQYF.